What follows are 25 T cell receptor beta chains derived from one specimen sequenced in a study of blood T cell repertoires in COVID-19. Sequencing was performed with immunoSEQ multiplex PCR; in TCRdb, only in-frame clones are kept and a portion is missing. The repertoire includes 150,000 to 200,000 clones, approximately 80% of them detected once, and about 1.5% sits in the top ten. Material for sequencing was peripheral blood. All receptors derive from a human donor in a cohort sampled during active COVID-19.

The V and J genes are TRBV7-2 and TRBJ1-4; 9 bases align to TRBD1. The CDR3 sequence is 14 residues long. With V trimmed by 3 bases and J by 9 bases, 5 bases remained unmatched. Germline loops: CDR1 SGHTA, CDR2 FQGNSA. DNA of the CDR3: TGTGCCAGCAGCTTCTCTGGGACAGGGAAAAAACTGTTTTTT. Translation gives CASSFSGTGKKLFF.

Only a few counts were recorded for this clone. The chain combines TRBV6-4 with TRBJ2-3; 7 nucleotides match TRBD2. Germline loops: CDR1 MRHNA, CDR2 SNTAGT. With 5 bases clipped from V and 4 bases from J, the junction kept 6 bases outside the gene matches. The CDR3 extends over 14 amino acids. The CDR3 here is CASSTGRGADTQYF. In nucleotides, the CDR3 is TGTGCCAGCAGTACCGGACGGGGGGCAGATACGCAGTATTTT.

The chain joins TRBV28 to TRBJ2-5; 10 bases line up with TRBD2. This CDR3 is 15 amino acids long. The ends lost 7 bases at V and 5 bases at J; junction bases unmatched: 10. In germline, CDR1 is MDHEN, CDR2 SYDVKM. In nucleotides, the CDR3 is TGTGCCAGCACCCCTAGCGGGAGTAGGGGGGAGACCCAGTACTTC. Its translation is CASTPSGSRGETQYF.

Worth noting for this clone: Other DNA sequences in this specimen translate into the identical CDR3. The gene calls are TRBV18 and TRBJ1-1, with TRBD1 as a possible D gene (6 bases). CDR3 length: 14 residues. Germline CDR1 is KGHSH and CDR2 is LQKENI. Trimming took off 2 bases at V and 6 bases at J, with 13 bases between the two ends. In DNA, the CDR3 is TGTGCCAGCTCACCAGGGGGCCCGAGGGCTGAAGCTTTCTTT. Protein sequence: CASSPGGPRAEAFF.

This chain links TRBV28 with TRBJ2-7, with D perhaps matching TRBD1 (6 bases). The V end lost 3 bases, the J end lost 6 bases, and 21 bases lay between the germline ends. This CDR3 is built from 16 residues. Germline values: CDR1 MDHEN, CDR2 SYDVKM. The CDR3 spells CASSLAQGIARGEQYF. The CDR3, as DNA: TGTGCCAGCAGTTTGGCTCAGGGGATAGCTCGGGGCGAGCAGTACTTC.

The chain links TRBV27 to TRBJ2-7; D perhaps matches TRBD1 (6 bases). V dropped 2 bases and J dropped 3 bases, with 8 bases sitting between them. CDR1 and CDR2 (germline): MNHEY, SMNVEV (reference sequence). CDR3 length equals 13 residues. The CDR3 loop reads CASSLGRGYEQYF. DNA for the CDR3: TGTGCCAGCAGTTTAGGCAGGGGCTACGAGCAGTACTTC.

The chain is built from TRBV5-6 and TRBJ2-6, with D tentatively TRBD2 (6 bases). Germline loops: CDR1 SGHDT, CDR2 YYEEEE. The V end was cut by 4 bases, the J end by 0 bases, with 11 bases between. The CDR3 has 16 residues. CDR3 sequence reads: CASSPGLHSGANVLTF. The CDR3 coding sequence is TGTGCCAGCAGCCCGGGACTCCACTCTGGGGCCAACGTCCTGACTTTC.

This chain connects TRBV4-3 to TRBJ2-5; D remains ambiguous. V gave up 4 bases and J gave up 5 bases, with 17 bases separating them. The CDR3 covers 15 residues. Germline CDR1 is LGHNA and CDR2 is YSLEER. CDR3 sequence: CASSRLTGGWETQYF. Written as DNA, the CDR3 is TGCGCCAGCAGCCGCCTAACCGGCGGCTGGGAGACCCAGTACTTC.

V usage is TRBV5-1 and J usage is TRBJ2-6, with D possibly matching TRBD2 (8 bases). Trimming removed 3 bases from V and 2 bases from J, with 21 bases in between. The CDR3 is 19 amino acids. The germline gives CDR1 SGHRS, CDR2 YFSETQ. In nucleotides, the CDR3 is TGCGCCAGCAGCTCACGGACAGGACGGGGGGGAGCTGGGGCCAACGTCCTGACTTTC. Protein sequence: CASSSRTGRGGAGANVLTF.

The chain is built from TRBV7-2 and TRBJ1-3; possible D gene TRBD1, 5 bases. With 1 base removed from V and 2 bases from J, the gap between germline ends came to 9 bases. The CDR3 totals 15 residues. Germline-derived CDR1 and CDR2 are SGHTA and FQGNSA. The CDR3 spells CASSLGDSTGNTIYF. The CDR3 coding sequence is TGTGCCAGCAGCTTAGGCGACAGTACTGGAAACACCATATATTTT.

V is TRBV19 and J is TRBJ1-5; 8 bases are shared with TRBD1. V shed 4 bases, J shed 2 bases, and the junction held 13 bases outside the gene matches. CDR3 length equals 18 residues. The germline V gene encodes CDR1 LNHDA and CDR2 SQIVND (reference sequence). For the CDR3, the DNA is TGTGCCAGTAGTACGCGGGACAGGAGGATTGTCGGCAATCAGCCCCAGCATTTT. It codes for CASSTRDRRIVGNQPQHF. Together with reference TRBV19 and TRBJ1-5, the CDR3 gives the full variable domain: DGGITQSPKYLFRKEGQNVTLSCEQNLNHDAMYWYRQDPGQGLRLIYYSQIVNDFQKGDIAEGYSVSREKKESFPLTVTSAQKNPTAFYLCASSTRDRRIVGNQPQHFGDGTRLSIL.

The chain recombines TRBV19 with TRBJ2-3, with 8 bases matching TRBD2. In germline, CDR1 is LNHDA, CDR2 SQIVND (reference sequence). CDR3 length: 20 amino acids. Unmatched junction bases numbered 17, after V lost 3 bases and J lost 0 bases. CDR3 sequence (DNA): TGTGCCAGTAGTATCTCGGCTAGCGGGCAAGCGACGGCTAGCACAGATACGCAGTATTTT. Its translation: CASSISASGQATASTDTQYF.

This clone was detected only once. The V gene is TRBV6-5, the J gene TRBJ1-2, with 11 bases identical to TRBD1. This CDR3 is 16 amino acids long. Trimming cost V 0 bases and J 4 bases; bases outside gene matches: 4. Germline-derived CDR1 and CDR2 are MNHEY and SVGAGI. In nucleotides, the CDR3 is TGTGCCAGCAGTTACTCAGGGACAGGGGGTAGCTATGGCTACACCTTC. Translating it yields CASSYSGTGGSYGYTF.

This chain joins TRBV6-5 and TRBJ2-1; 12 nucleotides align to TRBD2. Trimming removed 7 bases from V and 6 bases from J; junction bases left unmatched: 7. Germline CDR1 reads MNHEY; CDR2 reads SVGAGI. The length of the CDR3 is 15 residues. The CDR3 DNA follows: TGTGCCAGCACACCCCCGACTAGCGGGAGCAATGAGCAGTTCTTC. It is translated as CASTPPTSGSNEQFF.

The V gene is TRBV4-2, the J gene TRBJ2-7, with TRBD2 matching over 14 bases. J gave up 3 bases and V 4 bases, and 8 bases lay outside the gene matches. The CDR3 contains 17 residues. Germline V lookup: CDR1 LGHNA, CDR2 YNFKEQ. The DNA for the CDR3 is TGTGCCAGCAGCCTCTCGGGACTAGCGGGAGAATTCTACGAGCAGTACTTC. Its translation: CASSLSGLAGEFYEQYF.

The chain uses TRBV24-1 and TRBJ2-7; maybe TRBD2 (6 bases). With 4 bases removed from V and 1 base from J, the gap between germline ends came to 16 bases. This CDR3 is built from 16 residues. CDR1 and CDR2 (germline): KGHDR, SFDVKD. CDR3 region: CATSDSSRSGSYEQYF. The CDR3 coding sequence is TGTGCCACCAGTGACTCATCTCGTAGCGGATCCTACGAGCAGTACTTC.

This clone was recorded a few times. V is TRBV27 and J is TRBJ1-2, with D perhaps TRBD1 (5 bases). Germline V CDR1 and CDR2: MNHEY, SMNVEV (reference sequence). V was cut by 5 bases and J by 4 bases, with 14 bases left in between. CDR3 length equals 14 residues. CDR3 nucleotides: TGTGCCAGCAGTATGGGACGGGAGATCTATGGCTACACCTTC. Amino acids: CASSMGREIYGYTF.

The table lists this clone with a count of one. Here the CDR3 DNA reads TGTGCCAGCAGTTCCATTCAAGGGACTAGTTACGAGCAGTACTTC. Its protein is CASSSIQGTSYEQYF. The J gene is TRBJ2-7, the V gene TRBV6-5; 8 bases align to TRBD2. This CDR3 has 15 residues. Trimming took 4 bases from V and 4 from J; bases not matched to a gene: 9. Germline CDR1 MNHEY, CDR2 SVGAGI.

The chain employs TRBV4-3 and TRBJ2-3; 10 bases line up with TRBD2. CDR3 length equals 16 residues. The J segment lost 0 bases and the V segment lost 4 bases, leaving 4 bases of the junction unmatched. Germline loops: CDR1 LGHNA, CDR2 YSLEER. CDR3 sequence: CASSRGLATSTDTQYF. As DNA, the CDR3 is TGCGCCAGCAGCCGGGGACTAGCGACTAGCACAGATACGCAGTATTTT.

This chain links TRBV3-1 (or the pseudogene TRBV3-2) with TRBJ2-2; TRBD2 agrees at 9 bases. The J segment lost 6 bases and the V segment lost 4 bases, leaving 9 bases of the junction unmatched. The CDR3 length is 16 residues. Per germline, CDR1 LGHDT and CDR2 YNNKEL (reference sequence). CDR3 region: CASSPSGTSLPGELFF. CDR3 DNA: TGTGCCAGCAGCCCATCTGGGACTAGCCTACCCGGGGAGCTGTTTTTT.

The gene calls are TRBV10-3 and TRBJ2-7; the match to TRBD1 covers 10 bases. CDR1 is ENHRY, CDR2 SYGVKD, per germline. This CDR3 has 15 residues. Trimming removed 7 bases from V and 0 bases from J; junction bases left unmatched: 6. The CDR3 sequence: CAITKGDRGSYEQYF. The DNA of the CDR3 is TGTGCCATCACCAAGGGGGACAGGGGCTCCTACGAGCAGTACTTC.

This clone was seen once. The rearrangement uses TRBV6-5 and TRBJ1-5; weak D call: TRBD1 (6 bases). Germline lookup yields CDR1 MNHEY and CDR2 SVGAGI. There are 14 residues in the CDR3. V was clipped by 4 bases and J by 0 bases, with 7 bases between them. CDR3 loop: CASSWDNSNQPQHF. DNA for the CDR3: TGTGCCAGCAGTTGGGACAATAGCAATCAGCCCCAGCATTTT.

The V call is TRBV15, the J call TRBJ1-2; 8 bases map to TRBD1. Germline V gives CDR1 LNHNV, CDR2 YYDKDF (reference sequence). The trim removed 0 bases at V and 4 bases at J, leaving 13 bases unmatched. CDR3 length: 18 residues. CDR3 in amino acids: CATSRDPNLRTGSYGYTF. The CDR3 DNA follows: TGTGCCACCAGCAGAGATCCCAATCTTCGGACAGGGTCCTATGGCTACACCTTC. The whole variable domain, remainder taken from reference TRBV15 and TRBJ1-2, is DAMVIQNPRYQVTQFGKPVTLSCSQTLNHNVMYWYQQKSSQAPKLLFHYYDKDFNNEADTPDNFQSRRPNTSFCFLDIRSPGLGDTAMYLCATSRDPNLRTGSYGYTFGSGTRLTVV.

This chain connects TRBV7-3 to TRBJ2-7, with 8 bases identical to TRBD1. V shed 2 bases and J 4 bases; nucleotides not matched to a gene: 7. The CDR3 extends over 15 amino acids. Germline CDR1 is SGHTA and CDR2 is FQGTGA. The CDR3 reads CASSLDQGARYEQYF. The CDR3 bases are TGTGCCAGCAGCTTAGACCAGGGGGCACGTTACGAGCAGTACTTC.

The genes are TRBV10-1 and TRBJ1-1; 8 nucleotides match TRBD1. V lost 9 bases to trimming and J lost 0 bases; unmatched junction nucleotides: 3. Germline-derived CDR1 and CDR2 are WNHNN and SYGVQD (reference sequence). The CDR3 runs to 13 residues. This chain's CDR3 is CASRTGMNTEAFF. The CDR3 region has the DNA TGCGCCAGTCGGACAGGGATGAACACTGAAGCTTTCTTT.